These 18 T cell receptor beta chains share one sample of origin, sequenced in a study of blood T cell repertoires in COVID-19. The data were produced by immunoSEQ multiplex PCR, yet TCRdb's version contains in-frame clones alone and is incomplete. This table holds 250,000 to 350,000 clones, 75% to 90% found once. The source material was peripheral blood. Every receptor here comes from a woman in her twenties or thirties who had recovered from COVID-19.

The chain has TRBV3-1 (or the pseudogene TRBV3-2) and TRBJ1-1; TRBD1 matches at 7 bases. CDR3 size: 12 residues. V was pared by 3 bases and J by 8 bases, with 3 bases of the junction left unmatched. CDR1 and CDR2 from the germline V gene are LGHDT and YNNKEL (reference sequence). In DNA form, the CDR3 reads TGTGCCAGCAGCCAGGGGGACAGCGAAGCTTTCTTT. Protein: CASSQGDSEAFF.

V and J are TRBV7-3 and TRBJ2-1; TRBD1 aligns across 9 bases. Germline V gene lookup returns CDR1 SGHTA and CDR2 FQGTGA. The V gene end was trimmed by 5 bases and the J gene end by 6 bases; junction bases not matched to a gene: 11. The CDR3 has 16 amino acids. CDR3 amino acids: CASSPGGTGMANEQFF. The CDR3 coding sequence is TGTGCCAGCAGCCCGGGCGGGACAGGGATGGCCAATGAGCAGTTCTTC.

This clone was counted between two and nine times. The V and J genes are TRBV5-1 and TRBJ1-1; D is possibly TRBD1 (6 bases). CDR1 is SGHRS and CDR2 is YFSETQ in the germline V gene. V lost 0 bases to trimming and J lost 1 base, with 7 bases between them. The CDR3 contains 14 residues. CDR3 in amino acids: CASSLAQGNTEAFF. The CDR3 DNA follows: TGCGCCAGCAGCTTGGCACAGGGGAACACTGAAGCTTTCTTT.

This CDR3 is CASSATGTTDTQYF. In DNA form, the CDR3 reads TGTGCCAGCAGTGCGACGGGAACCACAGATACGCAGTATTTT. The rearrangement uses TRBV25-1 and TRBJ2-3, with D possibly TRBD2 on 5 matching bases. The germline V and J ends were trimmed by 4 bases and 2 bases, with 10 bases remaining between them. The CDR3 has 14 residues. In germline, CDR1 is MGHDK, CDR2 SYGVNS.

The chain employs TRBV7-2 and TRBJ2-1; 7 bases fit TRBD1. The CDR3 extends over 15 amino acids. Germline V gives CDR1 SGHTA, CDR2 FQGNSA. Losses at the gene ends were 1 base for V and 10 bases for J; bases not matched to a gene: 10. In nucleotides, the CDR3 is TGTGCCAGCAGCTTAGACAGGGGACCGACTTGGGAGCAGTTCTTC. Encoded protein: CASSLDRGPTWEQFF.

The V call is TRBV5-6, the J call TRBJ2-3; no clear D gene. Germline V lookup: CDR1 SGHDT, CDR2 YYEEEE. CDR3 length: 16 residues. V lost 1 base, J lost 2 bases, and 14 bases lay in between. The CDR3 region has the DNA TGTGCCAGCAGCTTGTCTTCGCAGTCATTCACAGATACGCAGTATTTT. The encoded protein is CASSLSSQSFTDTQYF.

This chain links TRBV11-2 with TRBJ2-2, with TRBD2 matching 13 bases. Germline V gene data show CDR1 as SGHAT and CDR2 as FQNNGV. V dropped 1 base and J dropped 6; count of bases not matched to a gene: 2. The CDR3 length is 16 residues. The CDR3 region has the DNA TGTGCCAGCAGCTTAGCCGGACTAGCGGGGGCCGGGGAGCTGTTTTTT. Protein product: CASSLAGLAGAGELFF.

V and J are TRBV7-9 and TRBJ1-2, with 7 bases that match TRBD1. CDR3 length equals 17 residues. V lost 1 base to trimming and J lost 0 bases; unmatched junction nucleotides: 8. CDR1 is SEHNR, CDR2 FQNEAQ, per germline (reference sequence). CDR3 nucleotides: TGTGCCAGCAGCTTAGTTATAGGGGGCTATGCTAACTATGGCTACACCTTC. Its translation: CASSLVIGGYANYGYTF. Combining the CDR3 with reference TRBV7-9 and TRBJ1-2 gives the whole variable domain DTGVSQNPRHKITKRGQNVTFRCDPISEHNRLYWYRQTLGQGPEFLTYFQNEAQLEKSRLLSDRFSAERPKGSFSTLEIQRTEQGDSAMYLCASSLVIGGYANYGYTFGSGTRLTVV.

This clone was counted between two and nine times. CDR3 DNA: TGTGCCAGCAGCGTTGGGACAGGGTATAGCACAGATACGCAGTATTTT. Translation gives CASSVGTGYSTDTQYF. This chain connects TRBV7-2 to TRBJ2-3; 9 bases match TRBD1. Looked up from germline, CDR1 is SGHTA and CDR2 is FQGNSA. V lost 5 bases to trimming and J lost 0 bases; unmatched junction nucleotides: 6. This CDR3 spans 16 amino acids.

The chain employs TRBV24-1 and TRBJ2-1; a weak D match, TRBD2 (5 bases). With 4 bases removed from V and 7 bases from J, the gap between germline ends came to 13 bases. The CDR3 extends over 14 amino acids. Germline-derived CDR1 and CDR2 are KGHDR and SFDVKD. The CDR3 nucleotides read TGTGCCACCAGTGACCGAGACCGCGGGAATGAGCAGTTCTTC. Translation: CATSDRDRGNEQFF.

This clone was recorded once. The chain combines TRBV7-2 with TRBJ1-6; TRBD1 agrees at 7 bases. This CDR3 is 17 amino acids long. After removal of 5 bases from V and 0 bases from J, the junction contained 7 bases not matched to a gene. Germline CDR1 reads SGHTA; CDR2 reads FQGNSA. Here the CDR3 reads CASSPPTGSSYNSPLHF. CDR3 in DNA: TGTGCCAGCAGCCCTCCGACAGGGAGCTCCTATAATTCACCCCTCCACTTT.

This chain joins TRBV24-1 and TRBJ1-2; tentatively, D is TRBD1 (5 bases). The CDR3 spans 15 residues. V lost 4 bases to trimming and J lost 4 bases, with 15 bases between them. Germline V gene data show CDR1 as KGHDR and CDR2 as SFDVKD. CDR3 coding DNA: TGTGCCACCAGTGAGGCGGGGCCCCAGGGCTATGGCTACACCTTC. This encodes CATSEAGPQGYGYTF.

The chain has TRBV27 and TRBJ1-2; no clear D gene. The CDR3 runs to 15 residues. Trimming removed 5 bases from V and 4 bases from J, with 17 bases in between. The V gene's germline CDR1 is MNHEY and CDR2 SMNVEV (reference sequence). In nucleotides, the CDR3 is TGTGCCAGCAGTCAAAGAGGCTATGGGTCCTATGGCTACACCTTC. It is translated as CASSQRGYGSYGYTF.

This chain joins TRBV28 and TRBJ2-7; a possible D gene is TRBD1 (5 bases). The V end was cut by 5 bases, the J end by 2 bases, with 10 bases between. Germline V CDR1 and CDR2: MDHEN, SYDVKM. The CDR3 contains 13 residues. The CDR3 loop reads CASSQTGPYEQYF. The CDR3 nucleotides are TGTGCCAGCAGTCAAACAGGTCCCTACGAGCAGTACTTC.

This chain links TRBV7-2 with TRBJ2-7; 8 bases are shared with TRBD2. CDR1 and CDR2 (germline): SGHTA, FQGNSA. This CDR3 spans 16 amino acids. Trimming removed 5 bases from V and 2 bases from J; junction bases left unmatched: 11. In DNA form, the CDR3 reads TGTGCCAGCAGCCCTGGAGGCTCGCGGGGGGCCTACGAGCAGTACTTC. Residues: CASSPGGSRGAYEQYF.

The chain is built from TRBV18 and TRBJ1-2; 7 positions agree with TRBD1. The CDR3 totals 14 residues. The ends lost 2 bases at V and 3 bases at J; junction bases unmatched: 3. The V gene's germline CDR1 is KGHSH and CDR2 LQKENI. The CDR3 DNA sequence: TGTGCCAGCTCACCAACAACAGGGGACTATGGCTACACCTTC. Translated, it gives CASSPTTGDYGYTF.

As concerns this clone: At one end, the junction sequence differs from germline, possibly due to a read error. DNA for the CDR3: TGTGCTAGCAGCTTAGTGGACAGGGAGAACACTGAAGCTTTCTTT. Translating it yields CASSLVDRENTEAFF. The chain employs TRBV7-7 and TRBJ1-1; 8 bases line up with TRBD1. Germline-derived CDR1 and CDR2 are SSHAT and FNYEAQ (reference sequence). This CDR3 has 15 amino acids.

This chain uses TRBV7-8 with TRBJ2-3, with 8 bases that match TRBD1. The length of the CDR3 is 15 residues. V was clipped by 5 bases and J by 1 base; unmatched bases: 5. Germline V CDR1 and CDR2: SGHVS, FQNEAQ. The CDR3 DNA reads as TGTGCCAGCAGCCCCGGACAGGGTGGCACAGATACGCAGTATTTT. Translating gives CASSPGQGGTDTQYF.